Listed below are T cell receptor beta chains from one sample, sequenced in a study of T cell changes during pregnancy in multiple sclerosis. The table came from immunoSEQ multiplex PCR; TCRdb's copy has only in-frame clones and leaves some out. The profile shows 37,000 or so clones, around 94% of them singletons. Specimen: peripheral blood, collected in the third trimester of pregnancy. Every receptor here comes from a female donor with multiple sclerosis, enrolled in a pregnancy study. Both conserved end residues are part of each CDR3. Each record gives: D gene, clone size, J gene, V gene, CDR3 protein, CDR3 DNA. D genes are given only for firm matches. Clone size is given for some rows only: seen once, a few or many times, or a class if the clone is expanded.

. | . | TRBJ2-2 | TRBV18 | CASSPTDTGELFF | TGTGCCAGCTCACCAACGGACACCGGGGAGCTGTTTTTT
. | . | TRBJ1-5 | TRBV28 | CASRFPRSAERHF | TGTGCCAGCCGCTTCCCCAGAAGTGCGGAGCGGCATTTT
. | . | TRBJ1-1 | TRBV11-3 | CASSLVADNTEAFF | TGTGCCAGCAGCTTAGTGGCCGATAACACTGAAGCTTTCTTT
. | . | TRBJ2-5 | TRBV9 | CASSGTTLETQYF | TGTGCCAGCAGCGGGACTACCCTGGAGACCCAGTACTTC
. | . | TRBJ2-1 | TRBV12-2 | CASRLASGGRDEQFF | TGTGCAAGTCGCTTAGCTAGCGGGGGACGGGATGAGCAGTTCTTC
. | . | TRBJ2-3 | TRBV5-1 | CASSLSTSTDTQYF | TGCGCCAGCAGCTTGAGTACTAGCACAGATACGCAGTATTTT
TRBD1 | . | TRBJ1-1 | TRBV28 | CASSFRGLLNTEAFF | TGTGCCAGCAGTTTCAGGGGGCTTTTGAACACTGAAGCTTTCTTT
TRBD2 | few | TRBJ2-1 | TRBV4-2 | CASSQLVSLAGSNEQFF | TGTGCCAGCAGCCAACTGGTTAGCCTAGCGGGAAGTAATGAGCAGTTCTTC
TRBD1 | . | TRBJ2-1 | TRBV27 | CASASGTGGNEQFF | TGTGCCAGCGCCTCCGGGACAGGGGGCAATGAGCAGTTCTTC
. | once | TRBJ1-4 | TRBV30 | CAWSRQDKVEKLFF | TGTGCCTGGAGCAGACAGGACAAGGTTGAAAAACTGTTTTTT
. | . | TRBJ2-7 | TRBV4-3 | CASSQEWGASEQYF | TGCGCCAGCAGCCAAGAGTGGGGAGCGAGCGAGCAGTACTTC
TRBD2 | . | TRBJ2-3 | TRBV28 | CASRLAGAVDTQYF | TGTGCCAGCAGATTAGCGGGAGCTGTAGATACGCAGTATTTT
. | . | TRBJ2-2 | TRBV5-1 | CASSFGKTGELFF | TGCGCCAGCAGCTTCGGTAAAACTGGGGAGCTGTTTTTT
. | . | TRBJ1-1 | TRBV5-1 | CASSPTTANTEAFF | TGCGCCAGCAGCCCGACAACAGCTAACACTGAAGCTTTCTTT
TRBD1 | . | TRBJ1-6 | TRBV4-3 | CASSQDLGTEASPLHF | TGCGCCAGCAGCCAAGATCTGGGGACAGAAGCTTCACCCCTCCACTTT
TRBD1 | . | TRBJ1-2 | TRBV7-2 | CASSLGQGIQYGYTF | TGTGCCAGCAGCCTTGGACAGGGTATACAATATGGCTACACCTTC
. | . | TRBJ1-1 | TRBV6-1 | CASSEQGMVSTEAFF | TGTGCCAGCAGTGAGCAGGGTATGGTTTCCACTGAAGCTTTCTTT
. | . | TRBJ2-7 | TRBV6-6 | CASSYESSYEQYF | TGTGCCAGCAGTTACGAGAGCTCCTACGAGCAGTACTTC
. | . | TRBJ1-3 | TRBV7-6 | CASSSTTGSLRGNTIYF | TGTGCCAGCAGCTCGACAACAGGGTCTCTCAGGGGAAACACCATATATTTT
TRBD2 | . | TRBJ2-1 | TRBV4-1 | CASSTSEAHNEQFF | TGCGCCAGCAGCACTAGCGAGGCCCACAATGAGCAGTTCTTC
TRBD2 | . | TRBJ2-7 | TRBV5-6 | CASSLYGGGVYEQYF | TGTGCCAGCAGCTTGTACGGCGGGGGGGTCTACGAGCAGTACTTC
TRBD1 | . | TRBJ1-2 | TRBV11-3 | CASSLTGGAGYTF | TGTGCCAGCAGCTTGACAGGGGGCGCGGGCTACACCTTC
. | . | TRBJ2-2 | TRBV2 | CASRQGNTGELFF | TGTGCCAGCAGACAGGGTAACACCGGGGAGCTGTTTTTT
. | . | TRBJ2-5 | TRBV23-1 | CASSQSYQGRETQYF | TGCGCCAGCAGTCAATCCTACCAGGGAAGGGAGACCCAGTACTTC
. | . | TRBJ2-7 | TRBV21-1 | CASSTPLAALGDEQYF | TGTGCCAGCAGCACGCCTCTAGCGGCCTTAGGAGACGAGCAGTACTTC
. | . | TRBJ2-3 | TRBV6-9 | CASTHGYSSDSLVIDTQYF | TGTGCCAGCACCCACGGGTACTCTTCGGACTCACTGGTTATAGATACGCAGTATTTT
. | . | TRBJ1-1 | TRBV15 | CATSRAGDEAFF | TGTGCCACCAGCAGAGCGGGGGATGAAGCTTTCTTT
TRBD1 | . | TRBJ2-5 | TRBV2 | CASTRGQYQETQYF | TGTGCCAGCACCAGGGGACAGTACCAAGAGACCCAGTACTTC
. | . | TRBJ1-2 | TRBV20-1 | CSASTDYGYTF | TGCAGTGCTAGCACTGACTATGGCTACACCTTC
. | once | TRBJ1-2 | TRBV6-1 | CASSPQGQYGYTF | TGTGCCAGCAGTCCGCAGGGACAATATGGCTACACCTTC
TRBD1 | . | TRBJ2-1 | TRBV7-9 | CASSDTGGAKNEQFF | TGTGCCAGCAGCGATACAGGGGGCGCGAAGAATGAGCAGTTCTTC
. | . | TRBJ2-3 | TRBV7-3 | CASSSDDTGSGPAF | TGTGCCAGCAGCTCCGATGACACAGGGTCCGGGCCGGCTTTT
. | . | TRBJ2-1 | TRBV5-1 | CASSLSGTYYNEQFF | TGCGCCAGCAGCTTAAGCGGAACCTACTACAATGAGCAGTTCTTC
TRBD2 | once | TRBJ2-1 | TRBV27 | CASSFTLAGDEQFF | TGTGCCAGCAGTTTTACACTAGCGGGAGACGAGCAGTTCTTC
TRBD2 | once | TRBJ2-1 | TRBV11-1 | CASSFPLAGGFGNEQFF | TGTGCCAGCAGTTTCCCCCTAGCGGGGGGCTTTGGCAATGAGCAGTTCTTC